This T cell receptor (beta chain) was sequenced for a study of T-cell reconstitution after alpha-beta-depleted transplantation in children (TCRdb year 2016). About the investigation overall: The study quantitatively tracked T-cell immune reconstitution after TCRalphabeta/CD19-depleted allogeneic hematopoietic cell transplantation in children using TCR repertoire profiling.

The CDR1 and CDR2 encoded by the germline V gene (reference sequence) are PRHDT and FYEKMQ. Including the terminal cysteine and phenylalanine, the CDR3 comprises 14 residues. CDR3 DNA only is kept here, 42 bases in frame from base 1. Trimming takes 4 bases off V and 8 bases off J; junction bases not matched to a gene: 8. This clonotype appeared a few times. Its antigen is not yet known. Base qualities are not at hand, and no much larger clone is one base apart. The library was generated by PCR. Sequenced using an Illumina HiSeq 2500. Molecular barcoding was employed in the preparation of TCR libraries, with unique molecular identifiers being used to normalize TCRbeta repertoire quantification. The raw public reads went through TCRdb reprocessing: fastp at Q25, MiXCR clone calling, in-frame beta chains kept. Entries that share a CDR3 protein sequence are merged under the most common genes and DNA. The sample table shows approximately 640,000 distinct CDR3 sequences, and around 16% are seen once. The ten top clones hold 1.1% of the sample.

This sequence was found in a human donor who donated a stem cell graft to a child with acute myeloid leukemia. The sequencing here drew on PBMCs from the stem cell graft donor, taken from the stem cell graft. This chain joins TRBV13 to TRBJ2-4; 7 nucleotides in the junction match TRBD1. The nucleotide sequence is TGTGCCAGCAGCTGGAACAGGGGTGATTACATTCAGTACTTC. It is translated as CASSWNRGDYIQYF. The variable domain in full, with residues beyond the CDR3 obtained from the reference TRBV13 and TRBJ2-4 genes, is AAGVIQSPRHLIKEKRETATLKCYPIPRHDTVYWYQQGPGQDPQFLISFYEKMQSDKGSIPDRFSAQQFSDYHSELNMSSLELGDSALYFCASSWNRGDYIQYFGAGTRLSVL.